This TCR beta chain was captured by sequencing in a study of T cell responses to AZD1222 COVID-19 vaccine. On this clone: The antigen is not known.

TCRdb keeps only in-frame clones here, not all; method: immunoSEQ multiplex PCR. The data show about 140,000 clones, 85% to 95% seen once. Study-wide findings and caveats: Spike-wide vaccine-associated CD4 TCRs dominated at 160-218 and 743-854. Clonal diversity was possibly underestimated, and white British individuals and females predominated among donors. Spike-specific TCR breadth and depth both grew after two AZD1222 doses. Repertoires in all cases were sampled only once the peak T cell response had passed.

V was pared by 0 bases and J by 5 bases, with 5 bases of the junction left unmatched. From germline, CDR1 is LGHNA and CDR2 YNFKEQ. The CDR3 sequence is 15 residues long. This sample comprised peripheral blood, obtained 28 days after the second AZD1222 dose. This sequence joins TRBV4-2 and TRBJ2-3; the match to TRBD1 covers 7 bases. This sequence was found in an adult who received the AZD1222 COVID-19 vaccine. CDR3 loop: CASSQEGQIQDTQYF. In DNA, the CDR3 is TGTGCCAGCAGCCAAGAGGGACAGATCCAAGATACGCAGTATTTT.